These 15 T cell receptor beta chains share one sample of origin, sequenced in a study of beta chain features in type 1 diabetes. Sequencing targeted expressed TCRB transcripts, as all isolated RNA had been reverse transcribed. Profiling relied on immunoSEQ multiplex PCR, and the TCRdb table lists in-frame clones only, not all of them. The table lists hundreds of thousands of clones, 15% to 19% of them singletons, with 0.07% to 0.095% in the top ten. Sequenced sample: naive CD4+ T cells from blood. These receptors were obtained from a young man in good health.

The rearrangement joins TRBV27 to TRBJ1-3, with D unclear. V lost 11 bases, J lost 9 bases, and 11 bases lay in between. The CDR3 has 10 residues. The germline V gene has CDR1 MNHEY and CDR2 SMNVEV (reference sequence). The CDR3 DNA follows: TGTGCCCGCGTAATAGGCACCATATATTTT. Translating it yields CARVIGTIYF.

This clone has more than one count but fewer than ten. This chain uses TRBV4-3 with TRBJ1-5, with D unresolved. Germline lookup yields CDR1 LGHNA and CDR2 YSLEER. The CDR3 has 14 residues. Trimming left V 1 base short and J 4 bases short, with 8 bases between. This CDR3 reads CASSQVDGNQPQHF. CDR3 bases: TGCGCCAGCAGCCAAGTTGATGGGAATCAGCCCCAGCATTTT.

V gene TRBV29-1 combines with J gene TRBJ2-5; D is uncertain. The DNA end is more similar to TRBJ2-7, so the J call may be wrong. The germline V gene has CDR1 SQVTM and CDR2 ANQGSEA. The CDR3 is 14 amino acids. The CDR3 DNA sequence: TGCAGCGTTAAACTCGACACGGCCTCCTACGAGCAGTACTTC. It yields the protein CSVKLDTASYEQYF.

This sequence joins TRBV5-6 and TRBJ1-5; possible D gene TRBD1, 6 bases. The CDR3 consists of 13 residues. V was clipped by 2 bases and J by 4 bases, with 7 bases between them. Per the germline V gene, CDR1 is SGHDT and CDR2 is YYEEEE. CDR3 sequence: CASSFDRNQPQHF. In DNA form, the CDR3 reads TGTGCCAGCAGCTTCGACAGGAATCAGCCCCAGCATTTT.

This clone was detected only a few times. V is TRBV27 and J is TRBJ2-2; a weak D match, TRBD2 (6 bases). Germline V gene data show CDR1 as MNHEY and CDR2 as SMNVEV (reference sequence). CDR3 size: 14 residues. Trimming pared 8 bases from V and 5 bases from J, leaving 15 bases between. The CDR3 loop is CASLNRGRTGELFF. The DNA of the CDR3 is TGTGCCAGCCTTAACCGGGGGAGGACCGGGGAGCTGTTTTTT.

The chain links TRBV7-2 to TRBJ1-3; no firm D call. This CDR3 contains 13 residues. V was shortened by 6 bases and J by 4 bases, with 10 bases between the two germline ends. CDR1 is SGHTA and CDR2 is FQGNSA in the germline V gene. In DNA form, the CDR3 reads TGTGCCAGCAGAAGGTCGATCGGAAACACCATATATTTT. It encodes CASRRSIGNTIYF. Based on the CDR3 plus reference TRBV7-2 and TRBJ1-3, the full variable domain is GAGVSQSPSNKVTEKGKDVELRCDPISGHTALYWYRQSLGQGLEFLIYFQGNSAPDKSGLPSDRFSAERTGGSVSTLTIQRTQQEDSAVYLCASRRSIGNTIYFGEGSWLTVV.

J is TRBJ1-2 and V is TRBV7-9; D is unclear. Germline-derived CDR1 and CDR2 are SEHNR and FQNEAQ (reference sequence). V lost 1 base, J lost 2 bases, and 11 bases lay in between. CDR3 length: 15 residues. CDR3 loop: CASSLGSGGNYGYTF. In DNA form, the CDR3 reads TGTGCCAGCAGCTTAGGCTCGGGAGGGAACTATGGCTACACCTTC.

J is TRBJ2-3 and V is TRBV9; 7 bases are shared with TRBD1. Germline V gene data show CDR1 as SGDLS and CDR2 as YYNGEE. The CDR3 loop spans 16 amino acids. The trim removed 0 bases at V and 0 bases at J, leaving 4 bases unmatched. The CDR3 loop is CASSVEGQSSTDTQYF. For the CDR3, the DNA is TGTGCCAGCAGCGTAGAGGGACAGTCGAGCACAGATACGCAGTATTTT.

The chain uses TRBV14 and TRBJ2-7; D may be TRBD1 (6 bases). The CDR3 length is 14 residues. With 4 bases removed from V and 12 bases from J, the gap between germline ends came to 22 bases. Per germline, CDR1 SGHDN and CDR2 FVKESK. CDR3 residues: CASSLIGAGEHRYF. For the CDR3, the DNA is TGTGCCAGCAGCCTTATAGGGGCAGGGGAGCATCGGTACTTC. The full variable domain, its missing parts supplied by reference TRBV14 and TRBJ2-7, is EAGVTQFPSHSVIEKGQTVTLRCDPISGHDNLYWYRRVMGKEIKFLLHFVKESKQDESGMPNNRFLAERTGGTYSTLKVQPAELEDSGVYFCASSLIGAGEHRYFGPGTRLTVT.

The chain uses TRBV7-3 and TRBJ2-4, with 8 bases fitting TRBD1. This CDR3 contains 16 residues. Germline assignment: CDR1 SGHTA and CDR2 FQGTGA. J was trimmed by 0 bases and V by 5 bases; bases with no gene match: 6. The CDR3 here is CASSDRGRLAKNIQYF. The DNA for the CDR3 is TGTGCCAGCAGCGACAGGGGACGCCTAGCCAAAAACATTCAGTACTTC. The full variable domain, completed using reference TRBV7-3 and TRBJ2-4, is GAGVSQTPSNKVTEKGKYVELRCDPISGHTALYWYRQSLGQGPEFLIYFQGTGAADDSGLPNDRFFAVRPEGSVSTLKIQRTERGDSAVYLCASSDRGRLAKNIQYFGAGTRLSVL.

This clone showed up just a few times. The CDR3 loop reads CASSTTYKGRNNEQFF. CDR3 sequence (DNA): TGCGCCAGCAGCACAACCTACAAAGGGCGCAACAATGAGCAGTTCTTC. This chain connects TRBV5-1 to TRBJ2-1; no reliable D call. Trimming left V 4 bases short and J 5 bases short, with 19 bases between. Germline CDR1 reads SGHRS; CDR2 reads YFSETQ. This CDR3 has 16 amino acids.

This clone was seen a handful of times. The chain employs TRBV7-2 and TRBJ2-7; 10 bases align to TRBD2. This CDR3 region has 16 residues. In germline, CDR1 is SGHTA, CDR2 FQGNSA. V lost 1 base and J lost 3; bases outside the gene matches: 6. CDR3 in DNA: TGTGCCAGCAGCTTAGTAAGTGGACTAGCGGTCTACGAGCAGTACTTC. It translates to CASSLVSGLAVYEQYF.

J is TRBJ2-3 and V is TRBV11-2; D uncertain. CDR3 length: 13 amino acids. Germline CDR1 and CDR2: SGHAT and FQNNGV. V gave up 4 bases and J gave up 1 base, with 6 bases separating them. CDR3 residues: CASSSRGTDTQYF. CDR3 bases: TGTGCCAGCAGCTCTAGGGGCACAGATACGCAGTATTTT. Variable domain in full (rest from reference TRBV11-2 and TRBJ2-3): EAGVAQSPRYKIIEKRQSVAFWCNPISGHATLYWYQQILGQGPKLLIQFQNNGVVDDSQLPKDRFSAERLKGVDSTLKIQPAKLEDSAVYLCASSSRGTDTQYFGPGTRLTVL.

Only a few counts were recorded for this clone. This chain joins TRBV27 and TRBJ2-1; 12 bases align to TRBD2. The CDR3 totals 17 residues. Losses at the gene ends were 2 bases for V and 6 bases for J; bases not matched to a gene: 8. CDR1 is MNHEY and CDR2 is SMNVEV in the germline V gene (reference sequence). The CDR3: CASSLGWASGRVNEQFF. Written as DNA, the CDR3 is TGTGCCAGCAGTTTAGGTTGGGCTAGCGGGAGGGTCAATGAGCAGTTCTTC.

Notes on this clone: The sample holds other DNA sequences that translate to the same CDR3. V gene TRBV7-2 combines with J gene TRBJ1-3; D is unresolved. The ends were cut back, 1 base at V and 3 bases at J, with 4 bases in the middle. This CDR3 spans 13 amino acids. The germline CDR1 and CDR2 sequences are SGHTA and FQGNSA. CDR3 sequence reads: CASSLDSGNTIYF. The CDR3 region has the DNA TGTGCCAGCAGCTTAGACAGTGGAAACACCATATATTTT.